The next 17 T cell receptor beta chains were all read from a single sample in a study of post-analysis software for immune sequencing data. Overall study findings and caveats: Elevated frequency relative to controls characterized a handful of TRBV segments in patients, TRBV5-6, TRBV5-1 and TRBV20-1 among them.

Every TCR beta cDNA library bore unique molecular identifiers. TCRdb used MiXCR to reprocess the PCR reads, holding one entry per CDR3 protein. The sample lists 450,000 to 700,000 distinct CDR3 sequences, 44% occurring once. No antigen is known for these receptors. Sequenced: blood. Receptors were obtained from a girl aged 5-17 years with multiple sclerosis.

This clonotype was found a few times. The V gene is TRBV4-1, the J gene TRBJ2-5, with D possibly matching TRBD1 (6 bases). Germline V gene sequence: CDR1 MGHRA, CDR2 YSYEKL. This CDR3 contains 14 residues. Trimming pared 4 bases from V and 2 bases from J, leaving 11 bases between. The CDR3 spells CASSPTGAQETQYF. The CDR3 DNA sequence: TGCGCCAGCAGCCCGACAGGTGCTCAAGAGACCCAGTACTTC.

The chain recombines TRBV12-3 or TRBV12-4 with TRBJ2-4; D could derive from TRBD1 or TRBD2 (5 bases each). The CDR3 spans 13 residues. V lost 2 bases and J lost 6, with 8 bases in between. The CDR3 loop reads CASSLRDLNIQYF. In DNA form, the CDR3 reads TGTGCCAGCAGTTTAAGGGACCTAAACATTCAGTACTTC.

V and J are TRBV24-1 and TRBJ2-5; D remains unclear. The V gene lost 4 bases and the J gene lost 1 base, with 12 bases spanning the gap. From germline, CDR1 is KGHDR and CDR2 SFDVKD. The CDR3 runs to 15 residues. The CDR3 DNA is TGTGCCACCAGTGACCCCACCAGGACCCAAGAGACCCAGTACTTC. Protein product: CATSDPTRTQETQYF.

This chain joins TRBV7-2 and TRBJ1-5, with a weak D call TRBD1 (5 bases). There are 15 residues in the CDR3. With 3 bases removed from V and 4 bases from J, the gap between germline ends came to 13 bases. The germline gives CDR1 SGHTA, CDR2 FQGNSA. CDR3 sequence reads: CASSFKGGANQPQHF. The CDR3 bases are TGTGCCAGCAGCTTCAAAGGAGGGGCGAATCAGCCCCAGCATTTT.

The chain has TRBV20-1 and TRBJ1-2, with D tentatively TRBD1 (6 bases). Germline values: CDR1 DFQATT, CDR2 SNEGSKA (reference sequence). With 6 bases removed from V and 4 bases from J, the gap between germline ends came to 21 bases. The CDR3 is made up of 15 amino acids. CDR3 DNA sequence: TGCAGTGCCCTGGGCGGGGGGGGCCCGCTCTATGGCTACACCTTC. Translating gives CSALGGGGPLYGYTF.

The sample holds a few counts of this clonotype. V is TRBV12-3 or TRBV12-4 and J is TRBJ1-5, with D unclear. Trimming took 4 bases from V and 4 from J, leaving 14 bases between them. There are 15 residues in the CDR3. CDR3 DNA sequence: TGTGCCAGCAGTTCACCCGGAGCGGAGAATCAGCCCCAGCATTTT. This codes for CASSSPGAENQPQHF.

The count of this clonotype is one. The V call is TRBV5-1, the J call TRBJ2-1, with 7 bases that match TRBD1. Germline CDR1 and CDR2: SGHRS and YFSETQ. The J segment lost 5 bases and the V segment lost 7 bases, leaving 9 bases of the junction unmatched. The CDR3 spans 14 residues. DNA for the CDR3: TGCGCCAGCGCGACGACAGGGCCAAACAATGAGCAGTTCTTC. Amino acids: CASATTGPNNEQFF.

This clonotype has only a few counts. Here the CDR3 DNA reads TGTGCCACCCGATTGACAGGGAACACTGAAGCTTTCTTT. It is translated as CATRLTGNTEAFF. The V gene is TRBV10-3, the J gene TRBJ1-1; TRBD1 is a possible D gene (6 bases). The CDR3 is 13 amino acids. V was shortened by 10 bases and J by 1 base, with 13 bases between the two germline ends. Germline V gene lookup returns CDR1 ENHRY and CDR2 SYGVKD.

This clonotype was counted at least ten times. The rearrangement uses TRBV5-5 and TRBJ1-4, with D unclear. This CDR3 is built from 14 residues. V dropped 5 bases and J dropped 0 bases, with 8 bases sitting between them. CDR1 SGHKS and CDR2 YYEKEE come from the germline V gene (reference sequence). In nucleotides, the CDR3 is TGTGCCAGCAGGGTATCTACAACTAATGAAAAACTGTTTTTT. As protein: CASRVSTTNEKLFF.

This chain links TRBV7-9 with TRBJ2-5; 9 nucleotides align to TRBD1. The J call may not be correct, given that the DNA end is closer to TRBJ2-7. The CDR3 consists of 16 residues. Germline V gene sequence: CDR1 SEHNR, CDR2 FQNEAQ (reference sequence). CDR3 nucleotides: TGTGCCAGCAACCAGATAAACACAGGGGGCTTTTACGAGCAGTACTTC. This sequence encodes CASNQINTGGFYEQYF.

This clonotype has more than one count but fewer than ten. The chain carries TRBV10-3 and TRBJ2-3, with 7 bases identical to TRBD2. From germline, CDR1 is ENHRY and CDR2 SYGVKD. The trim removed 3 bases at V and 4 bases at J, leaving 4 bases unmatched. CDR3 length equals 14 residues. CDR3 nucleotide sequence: TGTGCCATCAGTGAAGCGGGAAACCCAGATACGCAGTATTTT. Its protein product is CAISEAGNPDTQYF.

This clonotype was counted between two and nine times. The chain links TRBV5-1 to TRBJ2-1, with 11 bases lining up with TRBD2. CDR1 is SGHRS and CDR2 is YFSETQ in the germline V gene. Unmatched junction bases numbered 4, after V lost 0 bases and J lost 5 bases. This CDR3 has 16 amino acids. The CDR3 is CASSLAATSGNNEQFF. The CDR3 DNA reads TGCGCCAGCAGCTTGGCGGCGACTAGCGGGAACAATGAGCAGTTCTTC.

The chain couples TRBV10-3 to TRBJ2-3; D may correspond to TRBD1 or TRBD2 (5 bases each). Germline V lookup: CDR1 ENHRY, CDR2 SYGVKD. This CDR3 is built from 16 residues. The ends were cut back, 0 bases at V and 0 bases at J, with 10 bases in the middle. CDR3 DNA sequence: TGTGCCATCAGTGAGTCGGGGACGGAGAGCACAGATACGCAGTATTTT. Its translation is CAISESGTESTDTQYF.

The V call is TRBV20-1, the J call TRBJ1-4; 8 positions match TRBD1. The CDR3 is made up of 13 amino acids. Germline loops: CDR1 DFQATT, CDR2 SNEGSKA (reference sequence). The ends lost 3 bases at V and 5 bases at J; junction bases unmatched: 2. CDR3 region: CSARDRENEKLFF. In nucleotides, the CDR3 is TGCAGTGCTAGGGACAGGGAGAATGAAAAACTGTTTTTT.

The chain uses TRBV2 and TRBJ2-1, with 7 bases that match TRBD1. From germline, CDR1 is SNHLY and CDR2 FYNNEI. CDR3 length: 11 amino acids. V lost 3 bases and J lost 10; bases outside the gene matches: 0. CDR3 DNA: TGTGCCAGCAGTGAGGGACAGGAGCAGTTCTTC. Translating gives CASSEGQEQFF.

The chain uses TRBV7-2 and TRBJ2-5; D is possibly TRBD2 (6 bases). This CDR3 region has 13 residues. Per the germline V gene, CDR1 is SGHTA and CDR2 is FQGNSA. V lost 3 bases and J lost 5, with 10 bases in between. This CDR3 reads CASSFTGGETQYF. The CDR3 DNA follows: TGTGCCAGCAGCTTCACTGGGGGGGAGACCCAGTACTTC.

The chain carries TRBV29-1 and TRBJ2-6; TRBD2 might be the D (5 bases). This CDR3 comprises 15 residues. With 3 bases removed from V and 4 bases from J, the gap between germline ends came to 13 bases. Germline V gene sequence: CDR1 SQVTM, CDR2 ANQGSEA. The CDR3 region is CSVDSGSGGANVLTF. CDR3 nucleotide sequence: TGCAGCGTTGATTCCGGGTCGGGGGGGGCCAACGTCCTGACTTTC.